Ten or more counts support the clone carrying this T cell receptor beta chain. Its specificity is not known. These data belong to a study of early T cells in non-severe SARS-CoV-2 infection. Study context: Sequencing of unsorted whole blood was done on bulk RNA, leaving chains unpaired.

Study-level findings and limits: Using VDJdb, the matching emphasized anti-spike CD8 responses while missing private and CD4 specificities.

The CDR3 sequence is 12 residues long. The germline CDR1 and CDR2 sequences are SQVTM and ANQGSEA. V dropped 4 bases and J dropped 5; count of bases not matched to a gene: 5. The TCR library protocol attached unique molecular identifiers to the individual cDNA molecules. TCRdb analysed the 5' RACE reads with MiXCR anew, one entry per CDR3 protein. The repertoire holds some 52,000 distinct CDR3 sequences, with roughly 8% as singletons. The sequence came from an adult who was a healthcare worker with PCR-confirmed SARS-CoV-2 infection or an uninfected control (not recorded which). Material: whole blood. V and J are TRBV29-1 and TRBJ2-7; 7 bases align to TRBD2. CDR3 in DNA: TGCAGCGTTGCCCGGGGGAGGGACGAGCAGTACTTC. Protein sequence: CSVARGRDEQYF.